These 26 T cell receptor beta chains share one sample of origin, sequenced in a study of T cell repertoires in cytomegalovirus infection. One entry per CDR3 protein results from TCRdb running MiXCR on the reads. Among more than 400,000 distinct CDR3 sequences listed, 26% were seen once. The sequencing input was PBMCs. These receptors were collected from a human donor in good health (CMV status not recorded). Some clones in this sample may be carry-over from other donors' samples.

The V call is TRBV5-1, the J call TRBJ2-1; 10 bases line up with TRBD2. Germline V CDR1 and CDR2: SGHRS, YFSETQ. The trim removed 4 bases at V and 7 bases at J, leaving 11 bases unmatched. The CDR3 totals 16 residues. CDR3 DNA sequence: TGCGCCAGCAGCCCATCAGCGGGAGGGCAAGGAAATGAGCAGTTCTTC. Its protein product is CASSPSAGGQGNEQFF.

The V gene is TRBV9, the J gene TRBJ2-3; 9 positions match TRBD2. There are 17 residues in the CDR3. The germline V gene encodes CDR1 SGDLS and CDR2 YYNGEE. Trimming took 3 bases from V and 2 from J; bases not matched to a gene: 10. The CDR3 nucleotides read TGTGCCAGCAGCGCCGAAGTGGCTAGCGGGGACACAGATACGCAGTATTTT. This sequence encodes CASSAEVASGDTDTQYF.

The table lists this clonotype with a few counts. The CDR3 nucleotides are TGTGCCAGCAGTTCAAATCGACAGGGGGCTCCGCAGCCCCAGCATTTT. The encoded protein is CASSSNRQGAPQPQHF. V and J are TRBV12-3 or TRBV12-4 and TRBJ1-5, with 10 bases aligning to TRBD1. With V trimmed by 4 bases and J by 7 bases, 10 bases remained unmatched. The CDR3 spans 16 residues.

This clonotype was seen more than once but under ten times. The chain combines TRBV7-4 with TRBJ2-1; 7 positions match TRBD2. V was clipped by 4 bases and J by 0 bases; unmatched bases: 9. CDR3 length: 17 amino acids. In germline, CDR1 is SGHVT, CDR2 SQSDAQ. CDR3 amino acids: CASSSSSGPSSYNEQFF. CDR3 in DNA: TGTGCCAGCAGCTCTTCTAGCGGTCCGAGCTCCTACAATGAGCAGTTCTTC.

This chain connects TRBV20-1 to TRBJ2-7; 10 nucleotides agree with TRBD2. The CDR3 is made up of 14 amino acids. The ends lost 3 bases at V and 6 bases at J; junction bases unmatched: 8. Germline loops: CDR1 DFQATT, CDR2 SNEGSKA (reference sequence). The CDR3 protein is CSASGGLALREQYF. The DNA of the CDR3 is TGCAGTGCTAGTGGGGGACTAGCGCTGCGCGAGCAGTACTTC.

The V gene is TRBV7-6, the J gene TRBJ2-3, with D possibly being TRBD1 (5 bases). CDR1 and CDR2 (germline): SGHVS, FNYEAQ. The CDR3 runs 15 residues. V dropped 1 base and J dropped 3 bases, with 11 bases sitting between them. CDR3 protein: CASSLESRATDTQYF. As DNA, the CDR3 is TGTGCCAGCAGCTTAGAGTCCAGGGCGACAGATACGCAGTATTTT.

V gene TRBV4-1 combines with J gene TRBJ1-2; the D gene is possibly TRBD1 (6 bases). This CDR3 is built from 16 residues. The V gene's germline CDR1 is MGHRA and CDR2 YSYEKL. Deletions cut 0 bases from V and 8 bases from J, with 19 bases between. CDR3 sequence: CASSQDGRAGGDGYTF. DNA of the CDR3: TGCGCCAGCAGCCAAGATGGACGAGCTGGGGGCGACGGCTACACCTTC.

This clonotype has at least ten counts. This rearrangement joins TRBV7-3 to TRBJ2-7, with D tentatively TRBD1 (5 bases). This CDR3 contains 14 residues. Germline V gene lookup returns CDR1 SGHTA and CDR2 FQGTGA. Trimming removed 6 bases at V and 5 bases at J, with 17 bases between. The DNA for the CDR3 is TGTGCCAGCAGGCGGACACATCTATCCCACGAGCAGTACTTC. This sequence encodes CASRRTHLSHEQYF.

CDR3 sequence reads: CASSIGRGDYEQYF. The CDR3 DNA is TGTGCCAGTAGTATTGGCAGGGGTGACTACGAGCAGTACTTC. The chain couples TRBV19 to TRBJ2-7; D may be TRBD1 (6 bases). There are 14 residues in the CDR3. Trimming cost V 3 bases and J 3 bases, with 12 bases left between them. The germline V gene encodes CDR1 LNHDA and CDR2 SQIVND (reference sequence).

The count of this clonotype is one. The V gene is TRBV29-1, the J gene TRBJ2-3; D unclear. The CDR3 totals 14 residues. Germline-derived CDR1 and CDR2 are SQVTM and ANQGSEA. V was clipped by 1 base and J by 2 bases, with 10 bases between them. CDR3 bases: TGCAGCGTTGAAGGTTGGCGATTCACAGATACGCAGTATTTT. Protein product: CSVEGWRFTDTQYF.

This chain uses TRBV12-3 or TRBV12-4 with TRBJ1-4; tentatively, D is TRBD1 (6 bases). V gave up 4 bases and J gave up 0 bases, with 12 bases separating them. The CDR3 runs 16 residues. The CDR3 DNA follows: TGTGCCAGCAGTTCTCAGGACAGAGCAACTAATGAAAAACTGTTTTTT. This codes for CASSSQDRATNEKLFF.

V and J are TRBV5-8 and TRBJ1-5, with D unclear. The CDR3 contains 14 residues. Germline V CDR1 and CDR2: SGHTS, YDEGEE. The V and J ends lost 1 base and 4 bases respectively, with 9 bases between them. The CDR3 DNA follows: TGTGCCAGCAGCTTGTGGGAGAAGAATCAGCCCCAGCATTTT. Translated: CASSLWEKNQPQHF.

This clonotype was detected a few times. The chain links TRBV5-6 to TRBJ1-5; D gene ambiguous. In germline, CDR1 is SGHDT, CDR2 YYEEEE. The CDR3 is 16 residues long. Between the trimmed V and J ends, which lost 3 bases and 4 bases, there was a span of 17 bases. CDR3 amino acids: CASSSRAGGSNQPQHF. The DNA of the CDR3 is TGTGCCAGCAGCTCGAGGGCAGGCGGGTCAAATCAGCCCCAGCATTTT.

This clonotype was detected only a few times. The chain links TRBV28 to TRBJ1-2; D is unclear. Germline CDR1 reads MDHEN; CDR2 reads SYDVKM. This CDR3 is 16 amino acids long. Trimming stripped 2 bases from V and 3 bases from J, with 16 bases between. CDR3 sequence reads: CASSLPPRAVHYGYTF. CDR3 DNA: TGTGCCAGCAGTTTACCCCCCCGGGCGGTTCACTATGGCTACACCTTC.

This clonotype occurred a few times. In DNA form, the CDR3 reads TGTGCCAGCAGTTACGAGGCGGGAGGGCCAAGAGAGCAGTACGTC. Translated: CASSYEAGGPREQYV. The genes are TRBV6-2 or TRBV6-3 and TRBJ2-7; 9 nucleotides align to TRBD2. This CDR3 contains 15 residues. Unmatched junction bases numbered 9, after V lost 2 bases and J lost 7 bases. Germline V gene lookup returns CDR1 MNHEY and CDR2 SVGEGT.

This chain links TRBV6-2 or TRBV6-3 with TRBJ1-2, with D unclear. The germline gives CDR1 MNHEY, CDR2 SVGEGT. Trimming left V 4 bases short and J 0 bases short, with 9 bases between. This CDR3 contains 14 residues. The CDR3 here is CASSLTATNYGYTF. In DNA form, the CDR3 reads TGTGCCAGCAGTTTAACTGCGACTAACTATGGCTACACCTTC.

V is TRBV12-3 or TRBV12-4 and J is TRBJ2-3, with 9 bases matching TRBD2. The CDR3 has 12 residues. V gave up 2 bases and J gave up 11 bases; unmatched junction bases: 2. DNA of the CDR3: TGTGCCAGCAGTTTATTGCGGGAGGGGCAGTATTTT. Its translation: CASSLLREGQYF.

This clonotype occurred a few times. This chain joins TRBV20-1 and TRBJ2-7; 10 bases are shared with TRBD2. Germline V gives CDR1 DFQATT, CDR2 SNEGSKA (reference sequence). J gave up 4 bases and V 0 bases, and 9 bases lay outside the gene matches. The CDR3 runs 16 residues. This chain's CDR3 is CSARDLRSGRAYEQYF. The CDR3 DNA is TGCAGTGCTAGAGATCTTCGCAGCGGGAGGGCGTACGAGCAGTACTTC.

The chain combines TRBV27 with TRBJ2-7, with D perhaps matching TRBD1 or TRBD2 (5 bases each). This CDR3 region has 15 residues. The V end was cut by 3 bases, the J end by 0 bases, with 12 bases between. The V gene's germline CDR1 is MNHEY and CDR2 SMNVEV (reference sequence). The chain's CDR3 is CASSLMAGSSYEQYF. CDR3 in DNA: TGTGCCAGCAGTTTGATGGCAGGGAGCTCCTACGAGCAGTACTTC.

This clonotype showed up just a few times. The chain combines TRBV6-2 or TRBV6-3 with TRBJ2-3; a weak D match, TRBD1 (5 bases). CDR1 and CDR2 from the germline V gene are MNHEY and SVGEGT. The CDR3 is made up of 20 amino acids. Trimming removed 0 bases from V and 0 bases from J, with 22 bases in between. The CDR3 nucleotides are TGTGCCAGCAGTTACTCGAACAGGCAAATCGCGGTTTCTAGCACAGATACGCAGTATTTT. Translation: CASSYSNRQIAVSSTDTQYF.

Concerning this clonotype itself: A much larger clone sits a single nucleotide away, making a read error possible. This chain connects TRBV11-2 to TRBJ1-2; perhaps TRBD1 as D (5 bases). Germline V gene lookup returns CDR1 SGHAT and CDR2 FQNNGV. The CDR3 loop spans 13 amino acids. The CDR3 here is CASSMTVNYDYTF. CDR3 sequence (DNA): TGTGCCAGCAGCATGACAGTTAACTATGACTACACCTTC. Full variable domain (remainder filled in from reference TRBV11-2 and TRBJ1-2): EAGVAQSPRYKIIEKRQSVAFWCNPISGHATLYWYQQILGQGPKLLIQFQNNGVVDDSQLPKDRFSAERLKGVDSTLKIQPAKLEDSAVYLCASSMTVNYDYTFGSGTRLTVV.

This clonotype was seen more than once but under ten times. The V call is TRBV27, the J call TRBJ1-2; TRBD1 matches at 7 bases. The CDR3 length is 13 residues. The germline V gene has CDR1 MNHEY and CDR2 SMNVEV (reference sequence). V was clipped by 5 bases and J by 8 bases; unmatched bases: 8. Here the CDR3 DNA reads TGTGCCAGCAGTCCGACAGGGCCCGGGGGCTACACCTTC. Its translation is CASSPTGPGGYTF.

The V and J genes are TRBV7-4 and TRBJ2-7; 7 positions match TRBD1. The junction had 8 bases not matched to a gene; V was cut back by 3 bases and J by 9 bases. Looked up from germline, CDR1 is SGHVT and CDR2 is SQSDAQ. This CDR3 has 13 amino acids. As DNA, the CDR3 is TGTGCCAGCAGCTTCTATCAGGGGGAGTTGCAGTACGTC. Its protein product is CASSFYQGELQYV.

The rearrangement uses TRBV7-9 and TRBJ2-3; D gene unclear. The CDR3 is 13 residues long. From germline, CDR1 is SEHNR and CDR2 FQNEAQ (reference sequence). V lost 5 bases and J 2 bases, leaving 8 bases between the germline ends. The CDR3 DNA is TGTGCCAGCAGCCCTGAAATCACAGATACGCAGTATTTT. This gives the protein CASSPEITDTQYF.

This clonotype was recorded at least ten times. The chain links TRBV11-3 to TRBJ1-1; 8 bases fit TRBD1. Trimming removed 5 bases from V and 0 bases from J; junction bases left unmatched: 2. This CDR3 region has 14 residues. CDR1 is SGHNT and CDR2 is YENEEA in the germline V gene. The CDR3 DNA is TGTGCCAGCAGCCCGGACAGGGTGAACACTGAAGCTTTCTTT. This gives the protein CASSPDRVNTEAFF.

This clonotype has just a few counts. The chain uses TRBV12-3 or TRBV12-4 and TRBJ2-3; D unresolved. V lost 3 bases to trimming and J lost 0 bases, with 7 bases between them. The CDR3 runs 14 residues. CDR3 nucleotide sequence: TGTGCCAGCAGTTTTTGGGGAAGCACAGATACGCAGTATTTT. Protein sequence: CASSFWGSTDTQYF.